This entry is about one T cell receptor beta chain. No antigen is known for it. Cells sorted as Tregs were CD4+, CD25+ and CD127-/low. Findings and limits, study-wide: Tumor memory CD4+ T cell TCR gene usage clustered with blood and lymph node memory CD4+ cells and lymph node naive CD4+ cells. Whole repertoires were not studied in the larger cohort, only one V-J beta rearrangement. Tumor-infiltrating Treg TCR alpha and beta sequences overlapped most with tumor naive CD4+ T cells, then blood naive.

After constant-region reverse-primer amplification, full-length variable regions underwent semi-nested PCR with Nested Universal Primer A. TCRdb re-called the 5' RACE reads through MiXCR, storing one row per CDR3 protein. This table holds roughly 9,100 distinct CDR3 sequences, approximately 50% found once. Trimming shortened V by 1 base and J by 6 bases, and 18 bases separated the two germline ends. Germline V gene lookup returns CDR1 MGHDK and CDR2 SYGVNS. CDR3 length: 16 residues. What was sequenced was Tregs sorted from a lymph node. This sequence joins TRBV25-1 and TRBJ1-2; perhaps TRBD1 as D (5 bases). This TCR was recovered from a female donor with breast cancer. CDR3 nucleotides: TGTGCCAGCAGTGAATTTAAACAGGACAATAGGGATGGCTACACCTTC. Translation gives CASSEFKQDNRDGYTF.